These 5 T cell receptor beta chains were sequenced from one sample in a study of spatial heterogeneity in lung cancer. One entry per CDR3 protein, called by TCRdb with MiXCR from the 5' RACE reads. The table has approximately 70,000 distinct CDR3 sequences, roughly 9% seen once. Stated time point: blood at routine non-recurrence follow-up after resection. Sequenced here: PBMCs, sampled at follow-up. Receptors were obtained from a female donor with early-stage non-small cell lung cancer.

The rearrangement uses TRBV7-3 and TRBJ2-3; no clear D. The V gene lost 5 bases and the J gene lost 6 bases, with 18 bases spanning the gap. The CDR3 has 15 amino acids. Germline values: CDR1 SGHTA, CDR2 FQGTGA. In nucleotides, the CDR3 is TGTGCCAGCAGCCCAACTCCTTACCCATCCGATACGCAGTATTTT. It is translated as CASSPTPYPSDTQYF.

In this sample, this clonotype turned up many times. The CDR3 protein is CASSYGRGDTQYF. In DNA, the CDR3 is TGTGCCAGCAGTTACGGCAGGGGGGATACGCAGTATTTT. The rearrangement joins TRBV6-6 to TRBJ2-3; 7 bases map to TRBD1. Losses at the gene ends were 2 bases for V and 6 bases for J; bases not matched to a gene: 2. Germline V gives CDR1 MNHNY, CDR2 SVGAGI (reference sequence). There are 13 residues in the CDR3.

This clonotype was observed at least ten times. The genes are TRBV12-3 or TRBV12-4 and TRBJ2-7; TRBD2 aligns across 9 bases. The ends lost 9 bases at V and 4 bases at J; junction bases unmatched: 19. The CDR3 is made up of 17 amino acids. The CDR3 loop is CASAVTSGLVVGYEQYF. CDR3 DNA: TGTGCCAGTGCCGTGACTAGCGGCTTAGTGGTCGGATACGAGCAGTACTTC.

This clonotype has at least ten counts. J is TRBJ2-7 and V is TRBV3-1; no definite D call. The V end lost 5 bases, the J end lost 2 bases, and 10 bases lay between the germline ends. CDR3 length: 13 amino acids. Per the germline V gene, CDR1 is LGHDT and CDR2 is YNNKEL (reference sequence). CDR3 sequence: CASSSDPTYEQYF. CDR3 DNA: TGTGCCAGCAGCAGTGACCCTACCTACGAGCAGTACTTC.

This clonotype was seen at least ten times. The chain recombines TRBV18 with TRBJ1-1; 8 bases fit TRBD1. Germline trimming cut 3 bases from V and 4 bases from J; bases unmatched to any gene: 4. CDR1 KGHSH and CDR2 LQKENI come from the germline V gene. The CDR3 loop spans 14 amino acids. The CDR3 sequence is CASSPRTGFTEAFF. The CDR3 region has the DNA TGTGCCAGCTCACCTCGGACAGGGTTCACTGAAGCTTTCTTT.